This T cell receptor beta chain was obtained from a study of blood T cell repertoires in COVID-19. At the level of the study: Whether acute or convalescent, the COVID-19 samples came from the United States, Italy and Spain. In each case, the material was cDNA or gDNA derived from T cells, B-cell-depleted T cells, or PBMCs.

J lost 0 bases, V lost 3 bases, and 8 bases had no gene match. This CDR3 has 16 residues. Germline CDR1 SGHTA, CDR2 FQGNSA. In the original workflow: It was from reference gene primer amplification that nucleated cell counts were estimated. Some clones are missing from TCRdb's copy, which holds only in-frame ones; the method was immunoSEQ multiplex PCR. The V and J calls and the clone size are those of that table, but D and trimming were determined from the DNA. The table has 200,000 to 300,000 clones, 88% seen once. This sequence originates from a man in his 60s who had recovered from COVID-19. The material sequenced was peripheral blood. The chain couples TRBV7-2 to TRBJ2-7; 7 bases are a match to TRBD1. The CDR3 region is CASSFPGTASSYEQYF. In DNA form, the CDR3 reads TGTGCCAGCAGCTTCCCCGGGACAGCAAGCTCCTACGAGCAGTACTTC.